A selection of T cell receptor beta chains follows, all from one sample in a study of blood T cell repertoires in COVID-19. The assay was immunoSEQ multiplex PCR, and TCRdb's table has in-frame clones only and misses some. The table records approximately 120,000 clones, about three quarters of them present only once. The sequenced material came from peripheral blood. The receptor set was obtained from a woman aged 70-85 years with acute or convalescent COVID-19. CDR3s include the opening cysteine and the closing phenylalanine or tryptophan. The D gene is left open where the match is weak. The size entry is marked missing in some rows and otherwise reads once, few, many or a size class.

cdr3_aa: CASSPGLAGPYEQYF
cdr3_nt: TGTGCCAGCAGCCCCGGACTAGCGGGCCCCTACGAGCAGTACTTC
j_call: TRBJ2-7
cdr3_length: 15
v_call: TRBV7-3
clone_size: -
d_call: TRBD2

cdr3_aa: CAWSNLGQEAFF
cdr3_nt: TGTGCCTGGAGTAACTTGGGACAGGAAGCTTTCTTT
j_call: TRBJ1-1
cdr3_length: 12
v_call: TRBV30
clone_size: -
d_call: TRBD1

cdr3_aa: CATRRDRDTDTQYF
cdr3_nt: TGTGCCACACGCCGGGACAGGGACACAGATACGCAGTATTTT
j_call: TRBJ2-3
cdr3_length: 14
v_call: TRBV19
clone_size: -
d_call: TRBD1

cdr3_aa: CASSLDGYGYTF
cdr3_nt: TGCGCCAGCAGCTTGGACGGCTATGGCTACACCTTC
j_call: TRBJ1-2
cdr3_length: 12
v_call: TRBV5-1
clone_size: -
d_call: -

cdr3_aa: CAWSVTPRAGYTF
cdr3_nt: TGTGCCTGGAGTGTAACCCCCAGGGCTGGCTACACCTTC
j_call: TRBJ1-2
cdr3_length: 13
v_call: TRBV30
clone_size: once
d_call: -

cdr3_aa: CASSFGMTSLEQFF
cdr3_nt: TGCGCCAGCAGCTTTGGTATGACAAGCCTTGAGCAGTTCTTC
j_call: TRBJ2-1
cdr3_length: 14
v_call: TRBV5-1
clone_size: once
d_call: -

cdr3_aa: CASSLGQAGVEHEQYF
cdr3_nt: TGCGCCAGCAGCTTGGGGCAAGCGGGAGTTGAACACGAGCAGTACTTC
j_call: TRBJ2-7
cdr3_length: 16
v_call: TRBV5-1
clone_size: -
d_call: TRBD2

cdr3_aa: CASSPGHGLAHSYEQYF
cdr3_nt: TGTGCCAGCAGTCCGGGACACGGACTAGCTCATTCCTACGAGCAGTACTTC
j_call: TRBJ2-7
cdr3_length: 17
v_call: TRBV6-6
clone_size: once
d_call: TRBD2

cdr3_aa: CASSPLGLAGDQNTDTQYF
cdr3_nt: TGTGCCAGCAGTCCCCTTGGACTAGCGGGGGACCAAAACACAGATACGCAGTATTTT
j_call: TRBJ2-3
cdr3_length: 19
v_call: TRBV27
clone_size: -
d_call: TRBD2

cdr3_aa: CASSQGVGYGTGQETQYF
cdr3_nt: TGCGCCAGCAGCCAAGGGGTAGGGTACGGAACAGGACAAGAGACCCAGTACTTC
j_call: TRBJ2-5
cdr3_length: 18
v_call: TRBV4-3
clone_size: -
d_call: -

cdr3_aa: CASSPRLAGALSYNEQFF
cdr3_nt: TGTGCCAGCTCACCAAGGCTAGCGGGGGCCTTATCCTACAATGAGCAGTTCTTC
j_call: TRBJ2-1
cdr3_length: 18
v_call: TRBV18
clone_size: once
d_call: TRBD2

cdr3_aa: CASRLQEDNEKLFF
cdr3_nt: TGCGCCAGCAGACTGCAGGAAGATAATGAAAAACTGTTTTTT
j_call: TRBJ1-4
cdr3_length: 14
v_call: TRBV5-1
clone_size: -
d_call: -

cdr3_aa: CASSQGLAGVYEQFF
cdr3_nt: TGCGCCAGCAGCCAAGGGCTAGCGGGAGTGTATGAGCAGTTCTTC
j_call: TRBJ2-1
cdr3_length: 15
v_call: TRBV4-1
clone_size: -
d_call: TRBD2

cdr3_aa: CASSDTGGNQPQHF
cdr3_nt: TGTGCCAGCAGTGACACAGGGGGCAATCAGCCCCAGCATTTT
j_call: TRBJ1-5
cdr3_length: 14
v_call: TRBV6-1
clone_size: -
d_call: TRBD1

cdr3_aa: CASSQSLGTGGAKNTEAFF
cdr3_nt: TGTGCCAGCAGCCAGAGTCTGGGGACAGGGGGCGCCAAGAACACTGAAGCTTTCTTT
j_call: TRBJ1-1
cdr3_length: 19
v_call: TRBV5-5
clone_size: -
d_call: TRBD1

cdr3_aa: CASSPLFSAGGLTDTQYF
cdr3_nt: TGTGCCAGCAGCCCCTTATTTTCGGCGGGGGGCCTCACAGATACGCAGTATTTT
j_call: TRBJ2-3
cdr3_length: 18
v_call: TRBV7-2
clone_size: -
d_call: TRBD2

cdr3_aa: CASSEGEGWAQYF
cdr3_nt: TGTGCCAGCAGCGAAGGCGAGGGCTGGGCCCAGTACTTC
j_call: TRBJ2-5
cdr3_length: 13
v_call: TRBV6-6
clone_size: few
d_call: -

cdr3_aa: CASSVRPGTNTGELFF
cdr3_nt: TGTGCCAGCAGCGTTCGACCGGGGACGAACACCGGGGAGCTGTTTTTT
j_call: TRBJ2-2
cdr3_length: 16
v_call: TRBV9
clone_size: many
d_call: -

cdr3_aa: CASRSNRAGNQPQHF
cdr3_nt: TGTGCCAGCAGATCAAACAGGGCTGGGAATCAGCCCCAGCATTTT
j_call: TRBJ1-5
cdr3_length: 15
v_call: TRBV28
clone_size: -
d_call: -

cdr3_aa: CASSPTGSGANVLTF
cdr3_nt: TGCGCCAGCAGCCCAACAGGGTCTGGGGCCAACGTCCTGACTTTC
j_call: TRBJ2-6
cdr3_length: 15
v_call: TRBV5-1
clone_size: few
d_call: -

cdr3_aa: CASSLREGNNEQFF
cdr3_nt: TGTGCCAGCAGCTTACGGGAGGGCAACAATGAGCAGTTCTTC
j_call: TRBJ2-1
cdr3_length: 14
v_call: TRBV7-8
clone_size: few
d_call: TRBD2

cdr3_aa: CASRSGQGRNYGYTF
cdr3_nt: TGTGCCAGCAGGTCGGGACAGGGTAGAAACTATGGCTACACCTTC
j_call: TRBJ1-2
cdr3_length: 15
v_call: TRBV2
clone_size: few
d_call: TRBD1

cdr3_aa: CASRRQGTSYEQYF
cdr3_nt: TGTGCCAGCAGAAGGCAGGGGACCTCCTACGAGCAGTACTTC
j_call: TRBJ2-7
cdr3_length: 14
v_call: TRBV6-5
clone_size: few
d_call: -

cdr3_aa: CASSFPETWTGSSGNTIYF
cdr3_nt: TGTGCCAGCAGCTTTCCGGAAACATGGACGGGGAGCTCTGGAAACACCATATATTTT
j_call: TRBJ1-3
cdr3_length: 19
v_call: TRBV7-9
clone_size: -
d_call: -

cdr3_aa: CAISAQLRGPNEKLFF
cdr3_nt: TGTGCCATCAGTGCCCAACTCCGAGGGCCCAATGAAAAACTGTTTTTT
j_call: TRBJ1-4
cdr3_length: 16
v_call: TRBV10-3
clone_size: -
d_call: -

cdr3_aa: CAWSENREETQYF
cdr3_nt: TGTGCCTGGAGCGAAAACAGGGAAGAGACCCAGTACTTC
j_call: TRBJ2-5
cdr3_length: 13
v_call: TRBV30
clone_size: -
d_call: -

cdr3_aa: CASGEAEVAEAFF
cdr3_nt: TGCGCCAGCGGGGAGGCGGAGGTGGCTGAAGCTTTCTTT
j_call: TRBJ1-1
cdr3_length: 13
v_call: TRBV5-1
clone_size: few
d_call: -

cdr3_aa: CASSRDRWGNQPQHF
cdr3_nt: TGCGCCAGCAGTCGGGACAGGTGGGGCAATCAGCCCCAGCATTTT
j_call: TRBJ1-5
cdr3_length: 15
v_call: TRBV10-2
clone_size: -
d_call: TRBD1

cdr3_aa: CASSFTSGAAYEQYF
cdr3_nt: TGTGCCAGCAGTTTCACTAGCGGAGCGGCCTACGAGCAGTACTTC
j_call: TRBJ2-7
cdr3_length: 15
v_call: TRBV6-5
clone_size: -
d_call: TRBD2

cdr3_aa: CASTRQPDYGYTF
cdr3_nt: TGTGCCAGCACCAGACAGCCCGACTATGGCTACACCTTC
j_call: TRBJ1-2
cdr3_length: 13
v_call: TRBV28
clone_size: -
d_call: -

cdr3_aa: CASSQDYRNTEAFF
cdr3_nt: TGCGCCAGCAGCCAGGACTACAGGAACACTGAAGCTTTCTTT
j_call: TRBJ1-1
cdr3_length: 14
v_call: TRBV5-1
clone_size: -
d_call: -

cdr3_aa: CASETSGGREQYF
cdr3_nt: TGTGCCAGCGAGACTAGCGGAGGGCGGGAGCAGTACTTC
j_call: TRBJ2-7
cdr3_length: 13
v_call: TRBV5-6
clone_size: few
d_call: TRBD2

cdr3_aa: CATSRVGGVTEAFF
cdr3_nt: TGTGCCACCAGCAGAGTGGGAGGGGTCACTGAAGCTTTCTTT
j_call: TRBJ1-1
cdr3_length: 14
v_call: TRBV15
clone_size: -
d_call: -

cdr3_aa: CASSRTGNYGYTF
cdr3_nt: TGTGCCAGTAGTAGGACAGGGAACTATGGCTACACCTTC
j_call: TRBJ1-2
cdr3_length: 13
v_call: TRBV19
clone_size: few
d_call: TRBD1

cdr3_aa: CASSPRGGKTTNEKLFF
cdr3_nt: TGTGCCAGCTCACCGCGAGGGGGAAAGACAACTAATGAAAAACTGTTTTTT
j_call: TRBJ1-4
cdr3_length: 17
v_call: TRBV18
clone_size: -
d_call: -

cdr3_aa: CAWSRGGTGANVLTF
cdr3_nt: TGTGCCTGGAGTAGAGGGGGTACAGGGGCCAACGTCCTGACTTTC
j_call: TRBJ2-6
cdr3_length: 15
v_call: TRBV30
clone_size: -
d_call: -

cdr3_aa: CASLGSGEQYF
cdr3_nt: TGTGCCAGCCTCGGGTCCGGCGAGCAGTACTTC
j_call: TRBJ2-7
cdr3_length: 11
v_call: TRBV19
clone_size: few
d_call: -

cdr3_aa: CASSPGLAGTDTQYF
cdr3_nt: TGTGCCAGCTCACCGGGACTAGCGGGCACAGATACGCAGTATTTT
j_call: TRBJ2-3
cdr3_length: 15
v_call: TRBV18
clone_size: -
d_call: TRBD2

cdr3_aa: CSAAGRGVDFSF
cdr3_nt: TGCAGCGCGGCGGGCAGGGGAGTTGATTTCTCCTTC
j_call: TRBJ1-2
cdr3_length: 12
v_call: TRBV29-1
clone_size: -
d_call: -

cdr3_aa: CASSYSSGLGETQYF
cdr3_nt: TGTGCCAGCAGCTATTCCTCAGGATTAGGAGAGACCCAGTACTTC
j_call: TRBJ2-5
cdr3_length: 15
v_call: TRBV7-9
clone_size: -
d_call: -

cdr3_aa: CAISSPGRSLGAFF
cdr3_nt: TGTGCCATCAGTTCCCCCGGGAGAAGCCTGGGGGCTTTCTTT
j_call: TRBJ1-1
cdr3_length: 14
v_call: TRBV10-3
clone_size: -
d_call: -